This T cell receptor beta chain came from a study of blood T cells in healthy people across ages. To note about this clonotype: What it binds is not known.

Overall study findings and caveats: Observed TCR beta diversity per million T cells went down as age went up. This fall followed a roughly linear course with age.

Donors ranged from roughly 6 to 90 years old and were healthy Caucasians in Russia. CDR1 and CDR2 from the germline V gene are SGHTA and FQGTGA. The CDR3 covers 13 residues. Trimming removed 5 bases from V and 6 bases from J, with 12 bases in between. The use of a sample-barcoded 5' primer and a J-beta primer mix characterized a second PCR of about 6 to 12 cycles. TCRdb reprocessed the 5' RACE reads with MiXCR, giving one entry per CDR3 protein. In the table there are more than 800,000 distinct CDR3 sequences, 29% of which are singletons. Source material: blood. V is TRBV7-3 and J is TRBJ2-3; D gene ambiguous. The receptor comes from a woman older than 75 in good health. The CDR3 nucleotides read TGTGCCAGCAGCCCACAAATCAGCGATACGCAGTATTTT. Translating gives CASSPQISDTQYF.